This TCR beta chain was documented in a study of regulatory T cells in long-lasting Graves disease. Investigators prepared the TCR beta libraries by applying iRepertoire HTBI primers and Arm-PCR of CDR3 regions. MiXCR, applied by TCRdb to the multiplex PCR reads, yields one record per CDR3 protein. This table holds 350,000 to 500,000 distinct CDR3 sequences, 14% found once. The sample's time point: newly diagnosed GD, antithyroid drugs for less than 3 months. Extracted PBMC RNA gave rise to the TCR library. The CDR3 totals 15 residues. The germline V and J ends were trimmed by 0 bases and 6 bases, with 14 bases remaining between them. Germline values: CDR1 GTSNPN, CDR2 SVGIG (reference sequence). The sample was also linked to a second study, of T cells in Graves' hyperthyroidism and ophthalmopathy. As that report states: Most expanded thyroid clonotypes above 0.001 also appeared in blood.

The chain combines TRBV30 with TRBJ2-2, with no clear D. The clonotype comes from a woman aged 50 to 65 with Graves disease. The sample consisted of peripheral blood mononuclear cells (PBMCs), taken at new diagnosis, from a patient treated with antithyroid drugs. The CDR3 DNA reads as TGTGCCTGGAGTGTAGCCCCGGATCCCGCCGGGGAGCTGTTTTTT. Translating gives CAWSVAPDPAGELFF.